This section outlines one TCR beta chain sequence together with its context. Its antigen specificity is not known. Base qualities are missing; no much larger clone stands one base away. This sample was included in a study of cytomegalovirus exposure and HLA in healthy donors (dated by TCRdb to the late 2010s). Background for the entire study: An earlier analysis of 550 to 700 of the donors reported roughly 270 Gb of sequence data and some 120 million unique TCR beta sequences from 150 million to 200 million T cells. An early release covering roughly 580 HLA-typed donors comprised approximately 300 gigabases of sequencing data and 85 million or so unique TCR sequences. Of the 300 to 450 genotyped donors, over 65% fell in the genetic ancestry cluster associated with self-reported Caucasian donors. The study was designed to test whether signatures of past pathogen exposure could be identified by cataloging public T cell receptors. The study profiled the T cell repertoires of 550 to 700 subjects by immunosequencing and related them to cytomegalovirus serostatus. Besides the first cohort of roughly 700 subjects, a separate validation cohort made up of roughly 120 different subjects was used. High-throughput TCR immunosequencing, statistical association of individual TCRs with disease status, and machine learning were combined to predict cytomegalovirus infection status. To study patterns of TCR occurrence, a later analysis re-analyzed previously published TCR beta repertoires from 700 or so donors and added high-resolution HLA genotyping. The later analysis used no new phenotypic data to find candidate immune exposures, relying instead on TCR beta sequences and their occurrence across donors. To decide whether each TCR beta V gene segment behaved as functional or pseudogenic, an earlier analysis of some 580 of the donors relied on high-throughput TCR beta sequencing. Donor age, sex, ethnicity and CMV serostatus were collected together with the repertoire data. A later genetic analysis took genome-wide SNP genotypes for about 55% of the roughly 700 donors and used that subset as a discovery cohort. Every discovery cohort repertoire had been produced on one sequencing platform. Both class I and class II loci were covered by HLA typing, at four-digit resolution. Typing coverage differed by locus: A, B, C, DRB1 and DQB1 were typed in roughly 620-640 donors, DQA1 in roughly 500, DPA1 in 606, and DPB1 in roughly 450. A few DR-DQ haplotypes were treated as single units for association and clustering because of strong linkage in the cohort. Among 398 genotyped donors of the cohort, an average of 235,054 unique TCR beta nucleotide sequences were sequenced per donor, around 20% of them non-productive.

Points the paper makes about the study in general: Compared with equally common non-associated chains, HLA-associated TCR beta chains in a later analysis were more clonally expanded and had lower generation probabilities. Because counts were too low, roughly 17 rarely observed V segments, including chromosome 9 orphons, were left out of the earlier analysis of some 600 of the donors. A later analysis associated 16,951 TCR beta sequences with specific HLA alleles at a false discovery rate of 0.05. A further reported finding was that TCR beta sequences accurately predicted the HLA-A and HLA-B alleles for most subjects in the first cohort. Strong co-occurrence of HLA alleles, especially DR and DQ, made assigning TCR associations to individual alleles difficult. An association between a missense DCLRE1C variant and V-gene and J-gene trimming of TCR beta chains was found in a later genetic analysis and replicated in an independent cohort. While some public TCRs were present in many individuals, most TCR sequences turned up only very rarely across donors. Presence/absence analyses assumed roughly uniform sequencing depth across donors, an assumption that may not hold. In vitro tests confirmed that three of the cytomegalovirus-associated TCR beta chains recognize cytomegalovirus antigens. In an earlier analysis of approximately 590 of the donors, most TCR beta V segments appeared in productive rearrangements about 90% or about 30% of the time, broadly matching IMGT annotations. Correlated functional status among segregating V segments might reflect linkage disequilibrium, but an unknown experimental factor could not be ruled out. According to a later analysis, TCR association rates differed among HLA loci, with DRB1 alleles showing the most associated TCRs and HLA-C alleles showing the fewest. According to a later genetic analysis, donors in an Asian-associated ancestry cluster had fewer N-insertions in productive TCRs than the approximately 710-donor mean. A later analysis reported that several top co-occurrence clusters appeared linked to parvovirus B19, influenza, CMV and Epstein-Barr virus. The authors suggested that the approach could potentially be generalized to other disease states and immunological phenotypes. CMV serostatus was the only immune exposure information available for the cohort. HLA typing was unavailable for some donors at each locus, so association tests used only the typed subset. A cluster of highly shared sequence variants was judged likely to be a technical artifact of the sequencing pipeline. The cohort was sequenced for TCR beta chains only, and without alpha or paired-chain data the features that could be detected were limited. The study listed 164 TCR beta chains as associated with cytomegalovirus. In both the original and validation cohorts, the classifier was reported to diagnose cytomegalovirus status with high specificity and sensitivity. In a later analysis, most CMV-associated TCR beta chains were found to appear HLA-restricted, with HLA associations seemingly driven largely by CMV exposure.

In total, more than 500 healthy bone marrow donors made up the cohort. All cohort members were sampled while nominally healthy, although unrecorded immune exposures were likely present. The donor tested CMV seropositive and was one of the 289 seropositive cohort members. Every donor gave a peripheral blood sample, and the peripheral blood mononuclear cells from that sample were used for TCR beta sequencing. The Qiagen DNeasy Blood Extraction Kit was used to extract genomic DNA from the blood cell samples. Library preparation used the immunoSEQ multiplex PCR assay. For the multiplex PCR, a mixture combining 60 forward primers for TCR Vbeta segments and 13 reverse primers for TCR Jbeta segments was used. The CDR3 region of rearranged TCR beta genes was amplified from genomic DNA by a multiplex PCR assay. On the Illumina HiSeq System, the amplified TCR beta libraries were sequenced as 87-base-pair reads. As for how the authors treated the data: A later analysis counted around 72 million unique TCR beta chains across the roughly 700 repertoires, and around 9.9 million of these chains were shared by at least two donors. A nearest-neighbor algorithm error-corrected the raw reads and collapsed the reads into unique sequences, merging closely related sequences to remove PCR and sequencing errors. Alignment of CDR3 sequences to IMGT reference sequences was used to assign V, D and J gene segments. For a sequence to be retained, a match of at least six nucleotides was required to both a V gene segment and a J gene segment. Rearrangements were called productive when the CDR3 lacked stop codons and stayed in frame with V and J; all others were non-productive. Following IMGT convention, CDR3 was defined as the stretch from the second conserved V-encoded cysteine to the conserved J-encoded phenylalanine. Sequences without an unambiguous match to a single V gene segment were excluded from the earlier analysis of 500 to 700 of the donors. An earlier analysis of 500 to 600 of the donors classified V segments as functional when productive rearrangements were above 56.7% and as segregating when the standard deviation between donors was above 5%. A statistical classification framework was developed to diagnose cytomegalovirus status using the catalog of TCR beta chain sequences. A later analysis assigned V and J genes by comparing TCR nucleotide sequences with IMGT/GENE-DB human TR gene sequences. The TCRdist pipeline was used in a later analysis to assign CDR3 sequences and most-parsimonious VDJ recombination scenarios. In a later analysis, each TCR beta chain was defined by its CDR3 amino acid sequence together with its V-gene family, and reads lacking a unique V-gene family were excluded. A later analysis removed nearly 600 highly shared, low-generation-probability nucleotide sequences to deal with suspected cross-contamination and a sequencing artifact. In a later analysis, a clonal expansion index for each public chain was calculated from normalized within-repertoire ranks of inferred template counts. A later analysis computed generation probabilities with a VDJ recombination model fitted to out-of-frame rearrangements, and checked the results against IGoR. A later analysis scored TCR-TCR, TCR-HLA and TCR-CMV co-occurrence with hypergeometric tests, applying a repertoire-size bias correction to TCR pairs. False discovery rates were estimated in a later analysis by permuting HLA or CMV assignments 20 times. A later analysis grouped co-occurring TCRs with DBSCAN, adding TCRdist sequence similarity when clustering within HLA-allele-positive subsets. Repertoires with fewer than 30,000 or more than 120,000 public chains were left out of co-occurrence clustering, as were five repertoires with anomalous nucleotide sharing. Here the immuneACCESS table is served through TCRdb, limited to in-frame sequences with V and J called. Missing clones are a known gap in these copies; in checked studies unresolved V genes cover under half, and the rest lacks a known reason. V, J and clone size are taken as reported in that table, and D and trimming were inferred from the DNA itself. This sample holds 95,000 to 120,000 clones; 67% were observed only once. Almost 8.5% of the sample is taken by the ten largest.

The sequenced material came from PBMCs. This receptor was obtained from a man younger than 30 in good health and CMV-seropositive.

The DNA sequence follows: TGTGCCAGCAGCTACAGGACAGGGGATAGAGAGACCCAGTACTTC. The resulting protein is CASSYRTGDRETQYF. Here the chain combines TRBV9 and TRBJ2-5; 9 nucleotides in the junction match TRBD1. Germline trimming: 4 bases from V, 4 bases from J; junction bases outside gene matches: 8. Inclusive of the bounding cysteine and phenylalanine, the CDR3 is 15 residues long. Only the CDR3 part of the read is kept: 45 bases, read in frame from the first base. From a lookup of the germline V gene, CDR1 and CDR2 are SGDLS and YYNGEE.